Following are 23 T cell receptor beta chains from one sample sequenced in a study of T cell repertoires in cytomegalovirus infection. TCRdb used MiXCR to reprocess the reads, holding one entry per CDR3 protein. The sample lists about 450,000 distinct CDR3 sequences, around 32% seen once, with around 15% in the top ten. Sequencing used PBMCs. The receptors originated from a human donor in good health (CMV status not recorded). Some clones in this sample may be carry-over from other donors' samples.

This clonotype was counted between two and nine times. V is TRBV19 and J is TRBJ2-7, with D perhaps TRBD1 or TRBD2 (6 bases each). Germline V gene lookup returns CDR1 LNHDA and CDR2 SQIVND (reference sequence). The CDR3 is 13 amino acids. Trimming cost V 6 bases and J 7 bases, with 16 bases left between them. CDR3 loop: CASRGGTPREQYF. The CDR3 DNA sequence: TGTGCCAGTAGAGGGGGGACCCCGAGGGAGCAGTACTTC. The entire variable domain, with the rest obtained from reference TRBV19 and TRBJ2-7, is as follows: DGGITQSPKYLFRKEGQNVTLSCEQNLNHDAMYWYRQDPGQGLRLIYYSQIVNDFQKGDIAEGYSVSREKKESFPLTVTSAQKNPTAFYLCASRGGTPREQYFGPGTRLTVT.

The rearrangement uses TRBV6-5 and TRBJ1-4, with D possibly TRBD1 on 5 matching bases. Trimming shortened V by 0 bases and J by 0 bases, and 11 bases separated the two germline ends. The CDR3 loop spans 17 amino acids. CDR1 is MNHEY, CDR2 SVGAGI, per germline. Here the CDR3 reads CASSYSLSTATNEKLFF. CDR3 coding DNA: TGTGCCAGCAGTTACTCGTTATCGACAGCAACTAATGAAAAACTGTTTTTT.

The chain recombines TRBV7-2 with TRBJ1-1; 9 positions match TRBD1. The CDR3 has 16 residues. V was clipped by 5 bases and J by 1 base; unmatched bases: 8. Germline CDR1 is SGHTA and CDR2 is FQGNSA. In DNA form, the CDR3 reads TGTGCCAGCAGCATGGACAGGGGCCGTTCGAACACTGAAGCTTTCTTT. Its protein is CASSMDRGRSNTEAFF. Complete variable domain (other parts from reference TRBV7-2 and TRBJ1-1): GAGVSQSPSNKVTEKGKDVELRCDPISGHTALYWYRQSLGQGLEFLIYFQGNSAPDKSGLPSDRFSAERTGGSVSTLTIQRTQQEDSAVYLCASSMDRGRSNTEAFFGQGTRLTVV.

V and J are TRBV24-1 and TRBJ2-1; D not certain. V was cut by 1 base and J by 5 bases, with 11 bases left in between. Germline CDR1 KGHDR, CDR2 SFDVKD. This CDR3 spans 15 amino acids. The CDR3 nucleotides read TGTGCCACCAGTGATTTCGACAACTCAAACAATGAGCAGTTCTTC. Translation: CATSDFDNSNNEQFF.

The V call is TRBV3-1, the J call TRBJ1-5, with 9 bases identical to TRBD1. Germline CDR1 and CDR2: LGHDT and YNNKEL (reference sequence). The V segment lost 1 base and the J segment 9 bases; nucleotides outside the gene matches: 16. The CDR3 runs to 18 residues. The CDR3 sequence: CASSQAHQQGTGYLPQHF. The CDR3 nucleotides are TGTGCCAGCAGCCAAGCTCACCAACAGGGGACAGGGTACTTGCCCCAGCATTTT.

The table lists this clonotype with a few counts. CDR3 residues: CASSLPGTGETQYF. CDR3 nucleotides: TGTGCCAGCAGCTTGCCCGGGACAGGGGAGACCCAGTACTTC. The chain has TRBV5-6 and TRBJ2-5; 9 positions agree with TRBD1. V lost 1 base, J lost 5 bases, and 3 bases stayed unmatched. Germline V lookup: CDR1 SGHDT, CDR2 YYEEEE. The CDR3 covers 14 residues.

Remarks on this clonotype: It may be a read error: a sequence one base away is much more abundant. The V call is TRBV7-2, the J call TRBJ1-1; 8 bases agree with TRBD1. Per germline, CDR1 SGHTA and CDR2 FQGNSA. J lost 0 bases, V lost 4 bases, and 10 bases had no gene match. This CDR3 has 17 amino acids. The CDR3, as DNA: TGTGCCAGCAGCTCCCAATGCAGGGGGCGGGTGAACACTGAAGCTTTCTTT. Protein sequence: CASSSQCRGRVNTEAFF.

J is TRBJ2-6 and V is TRBV20-1; 8 nucleotides agree with TRBD1. The CDR3 length is 18 residues. CDR1 DFQATT and CDR2 SNEGSKA come from the germline V gene (reference sequence). With V trimmed by 1 base and J by 0 bases, 8 bases remained unmatched. The CDR3 loop is CSARGLPGTGSGANVLTF. CDR3 in DNA: TGCAGTGCTAGAGGCCTACCCGGGACAGGCTCTGGGGCCAACGTCCTGACTTTC.

This clonotype was picked up many times. V gene TRBV7-2 combines with J gene TRBJ2-2; possible D gene TRBD1, 6 bases. V was pared by 3 bases and J by 8 bases, with 10 bases between. This CDR3 comprises 13 residues. The germline V gene has CDR1 SGHTA and CDR2 FQGNSA. CDR3 DNA sequence: TGTGCCAGCAGCTTTCAGGGGCTGGGGGAGCTGTTTTTT. Protein sequence: CASSFQGLGELFF. Based on the CDR3 plus reference TRBV7-2 and TRBJ2-2, the full variable domain is GAGVSQSPSNKVTEKGKDVELRCDPISGHTALYWYRQSLGQGLEFLIYFQGNSAPDKSGLPSDRFSAERTGGSVSTLTIQRTQQEDSAVYLCASSFQGLGELFFGEGSRLTVL.

This chain connects TRBV10-3 to TRBJ1-1; D uncertain. CDR1 is ENHRY, CDR2 SYGVKD, per germline. V was shortened by 6 bases and J by 5 bases, with 13 bases between the two germline ends. The CDR3 has 13 residues. DNA of the CDR3: TGTGCCATCAGGGTCTCTGGGGAGACTGAAGCTTTCTTT. Translation: CAIRVSGETEAFF.

In this sample, this clonotype turned up a few times. The genes are TRBV6-5 and TRBJ2-7; perhaps TRBD2 as D (5 bases). Trimming stripped 2 bases from V and 3 bases from J, with 8 bases between. The CDR3 contains 13 residues. Germline V gene sequence: CDR1 MNHEY, CDR2 SVGAGI. CDR3 nucleotide sequence: TGTGCCAGCAGTTACAGGACTGACTACGAGCAGTACTTC. It translates to CASSYRTDYEQYF.

In this sample, this clonotype turned up a few times. The chain has TRBV12-3 or TRBV12-4 and TRBJ1-4; tentative D call: TRBD1 (5 bases). Trimming left V 5 bases short and J 6 bases short, with 19 bases between. The CDR3 is 16 residues long. As DNA, the CDR3 is TGTGCCAGCAGTGCCCCTCAGGGTACGGTGGATGAAAAACTGTTTTTT. This translates into CASSAPQGTVDEKLFF.

The chain recombines TRBV6-1 with TRBJ2-7; a weak D match, TRBD1 (5 bases). CDR3 length equals 13 residues. The germline gives CDR1 MNHNS, CDR2 SASEGT. Trimming pared 10 bases from V and 4 bases from J, leaving 17 bases between. As DNA, the CDR3 is TGTGCCATACTTGGCGGCAGGGCTTACGAGCAGTACTTC. Its translation is CAILGGRAYEQYF.

CDR3 nucleotides: TGTGCCAGCAGCGATGTTAGGGACTATGGCTACACCTTC. Amino acid sequence: CASSDVRDYGYTF. This chain joins TRBV6-1 and TRBJ1-2; D is undetermined. Trimming removed 6 bases at V and 3 bases at J, with 11 bases between. This CDR3 has 13 amino acids. Germline V gene lookup returns CDR1 MNHNS and CDR2 SASEGT.

This clonotype has a handful of counts. The chain couples TRBV29-1 to TRBJ2-1; D is uncertain. The V and J ends lost 6 bases and 0 bases respectively, with 12 bases between them. This CDR3 contains 14 residues. Per germline, CDR1 SQVTM and CDR2 ANQGSEA. CDR3 amino acids: CSVSALISYNEQFF. Here the CDR3 DNA reads TGCAGCGTATCAGCGTTAATCTCCTACAATGAGCAGTTCTTC.

To note about this clonotype: The junction shows a germline mismatch at one end, possibly a read error. This chain joins TRBV2 and TRBJ1-6, with 7 bases that match TRBD1. The CDR3 has 16 residues. Germline lookup yields CDR1 SNHLY and CDR2 FYNNEI. CDR3 sequence (DNA): TGTGCCAGCAGTGCCGGGACAGACTCCTATAATTCACCCCACCACTTT. Translating gives CASSAGTDSYNSPHHF.

This clonotype was counted many times. The genes are TRBV12-3 or TRBV12-4 and TRBJ1-5; a possible D gene is TRBD1 (6 bases). V gave up 5 bases and J gave up 7 bases, with 21 bases separating them. CDR3 length: 16 residues. DNA of the CDR3: TGTGCCAGCAGTATCTCCCCCGGGGGGCGCGAGCAGCCCCAGCATTTT. This gives the protein CASSISPGGREQPQHF.

This clonotype was seen repeatedly, ten times or more. V usage is TRBV7-9 and J usage is TRBJ2-3; 7 bases are a match to TRBD1. From germline, CDR1 is SEHNR and CDR2 FQNEAQ (reference sequence). With V trimmed by 5 bases and J by 6 bases, 11 bases remained unmatched. The CDR3 extends over 15 amino acids. CDR3 nucleotides: TGTGCCAGCAGCAAAGGGACAGTCGGGGTGGATACGCAGTATTTT. Its translation is CASSKGTVGVDTQYF. Full variable domain (rest looked up from reference TRBV7-9 and TRBJ2-3): DTGVSQNPRHKITKRGQNVTFRCDPISEHNRLYWYRQTLGQGPEFLTYFQNEAQLEKSRLLSDRFSAERPKGSFSTLEIQRTEQGDSAMYLCASSKGTVGVDTQYFGPGTRLTVL.

The chain employs TRBV7-8 and TRBJ2-3; tentative D call: TRBD2 (5 bases). Germline assignment: CDR1 SGHVS and CDR2 FQNEAQ. V was shortened by 5 bases and J by 5 bases, with 17 bases between the two germline ends. The CDR3 runs to 15 residues. The chain's CDR3 is CASSPRGAIGDTQYF. The CDR3 nucleotides read TGTGCCAGCAGCCCCCGGGGAGCTATCGGAGATACGCAGTATTTT. The entire variable domain, with the rest obtained from reference TRBV7-8 and TRBJ2-3, is as follows: GAGVSQSPRYKVAKRGQDVALRCDPISGHVSLFWYQQALGQGPEFLTYFQNEAQLDKSGLPSDRFFAERPEGSVSTLKIQRTQQEDSAVYLCASSPRGAIGDTQYFGPGTRLTVL.

V is TRBV6-6 and J is TRBJ2-7, with D tentatively TRBD1 or TRBD2 (5 bases each). This CDR3 spans 13 amino acids. The V and J ends lost 7 bases and 4 bases respectively, with 14 bases between them. CDR1 is MNHNY and CDR2 is SVGAGI in the germline V gene (reference sequence). This chain's CDR3 is CASNWGMIYEQYF. CDR3 nucleotide sequence: TGTGCCAGCAATTGGGGGATGATATACGAGCAGTACTTC.

The rearrangement joins TRBV7-9 to TRBJ2-3; tentatively, D is TRBD2 (5 bases). The V end lost 6 bases, the J end lost 3 bases, and 19 bases lay between the germline ends. The germline gives CDR1 SEHNR, CDR2 FQNEAQ (reference sequence). CDR3 length equals 16 residues. CDR3 sequence (DNA): TGTGCCAGCAGGAAACCAGGTCCCCAGCGGACAGATACGCAGTATTTT. Translating it yields CASRKPGPQRTDTQYF.

This clonotype appeared a few times. V gene TRBV19 combines with J gene TRBJ2-2, with D perhaps TRBD1 (6 bases). V lost 5 bases, J lost 1 base, and 17 bases lay in between. CDR1 and CDR2 (germline): LNHDA, SQIVND (reference sequence). This CDR3 spans 17 amino acids. As DNA, the CDR3 is TGTGCCAGTAGTCGGTTCTGGGGGCGCCAGAACACCGGGGAGCTGTTTTTT. Translating it yields CASSRFWGRQNTGELFF.

The genes are TRBV2 and TRBJ2-7; D is unclear. Germline assignment: CDR1 SNHLY and CDR2 FYNNEI. The CDR3 length is 14 residues. The ends were cut back, 1 base at V and 2 bases at J, with 9 bases in the middle. The DNA of the CDR3 is TGTGCCAGCAGTGAAGTGTACAGCACCTACGAGCAGTACTTC. This translates into CASSEVYSTYEQYF.